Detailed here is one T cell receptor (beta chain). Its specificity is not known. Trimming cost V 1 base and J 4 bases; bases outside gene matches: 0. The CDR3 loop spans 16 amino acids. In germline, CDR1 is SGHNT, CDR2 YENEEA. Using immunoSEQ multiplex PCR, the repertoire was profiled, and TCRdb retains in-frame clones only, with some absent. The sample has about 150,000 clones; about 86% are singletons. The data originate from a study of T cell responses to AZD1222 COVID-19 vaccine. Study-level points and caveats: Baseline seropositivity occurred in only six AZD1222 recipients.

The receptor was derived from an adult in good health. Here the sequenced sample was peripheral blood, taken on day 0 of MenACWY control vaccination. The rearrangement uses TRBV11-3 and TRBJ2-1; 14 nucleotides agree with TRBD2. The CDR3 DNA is TGTGCCAGCAGCTTAGGACTAGCGGGAGGGTACAATGAGCAGTTCTTC. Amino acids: CASSLGLAGGYNEQFF.